The T cell receptor beta chain described here comes from a study of Graves' ophthalmopathy and Graves' hyperthyroidism. For repertoire sequencing, the TCR beta CDR3 regions were amplified from RNA transcripts. HTBI-primed first-round RT-PCR preceded second-round multiplex PCR. From the multiplex PCR reads, TCRdb called clonotypes with MiXCR, one entry per CDR3 protein. The repertoire has around 1,000,000 distinct CDR3 sequences, around a third of them found once; the top ten carry around 10%. Remarks on this clonotype: This sequence may be a read error, since a much larger clone differs from it by one base.

The CDR3 covers 18 residues. Per the germline V gene, CDR1 is ENHRY and CDR2 is SYGVKD. V was trimmed by 4 bases and J by 6 bases, leaving 22 bases between them. This clonotype was sampled from an adult man with Graves' hyperthyroidism. The chain uses TRBV10-3 and TRBJ1-6; D call uncertain. The sample taken for sequencing was peripheral blood or thyroid tissue (not recorded which). The CDR3 loop is CAISGFPLGRPINSPLHF. In DNA, the CDR3 is TGTGCCATCAGTGGGTTCCCCCTTGGGAGGCCTATTAATTCACCCCTCCACTTT.